One sample yielded the 30 T cell receptor beta chains listed below, sequenced in a study of T-cell reconstitution after alpha-beta-depleted transplantation in children. This sample's TCRbeta library carried unique molecular identifier barcodes. In TCRdb, the PCR reads were re-called with MiXCR into one record per CDR3 protein. Of about half a million distinct CDR3 sequences listed, around an eighth were seen once; the top ten hold over 5.5%. The specimen comprised PBMCs from the stem cell graft donor, sampled from the stem cell graft. The receptor source for this set is a human donor who donated a stem cell graft to a child with combined immunodeficiency.

In this sample, this clonotype turned up many times. CDR3 coding DNA: TGTGCCAGCAGTTTATGGGGATACTACGAGCAGTACTTC. Translating gives CASSLWGYYEQYF. The rearrangement links TRBV12-3 or TRBV12-4 to TRBJ2-7; no reliable D call. V dropped 2 bases and J dropped 3 bases, with 8 bases sitting between them. There are 13 residues in the CDR3.

This clonotype was recorded many times. The chain links TRBV4-3 to TRBJ2-1; 9 bases match TRBD2. Germline assignment: CDR1 LGHNA and CDR2 YSLEER. This CDR3 is 16 amino acids long. V was pared by 0 bases and J by 7 bases, with 7 bases of the junction left unmatched. The CDR3 region is CASSQEMGLAPNEQFF. The CDR3 DNA reads TGCGCCAGCAGCCAAGAAATGGGACTAGCTCCTAATGAGCAGTTCTTC.

The chain couples TRBV12-3 or TRBV12-4 to TRBJ2-7, with TRBD2 matching over 10 bases. The CDR3 loop spans 14 amino acids. J lost 4 bases, V lost 6 bases, and 6 bases had no gene match. Here the CDR3 reads CASSAPGLAYEQYF. The DNA for the CDR3 is TGTGCCAGCAGCGCCCCGGGACTAGCGTACGAGCAGTACTTC.

This chain uses TRBV5-1 with TRBJ1-3; D remains unclear. The CDR3 is made up of 15 amino acids. With 4 bases removed from V and 0 bases from J, the gap between germline ends came to 11 bases. Germline CDR1 reads SGHRS; CDR2 reads YFSETQ. The DNA for the CDR3 is TGCGCCAGCAGCACGGACGGGAGCTCTGGAAACACCATATATTTT. This gives the protein CASSTDGSSGNTIYF.

The gene calls are TRBV11-2 and TRBJ2-4; TRBD2 aligns across 13 bases. CDR1 SGHAT and CDR2 FQNNGV come from the germline V gene. The V and J ends lost 3 bases and 1 base, in that order; junction bases with no gene match: 6. The CDR3 is made up of 18 amino acids. The DNA for the CDR3 is TGTGCCAGCAGCTTCGGGACTAGCGGGACTACGGCCAAAAACATTCAGTACTTC. It specifies CASSFGTSGTTAKNIQYF.

The chain couples TRBV9 to TRBJ2-5, with 13 bases matching TRBD2. The CDR3 consists of 15 residues. Germline V gives CDR1 SGDLS, CDR2 YYNGEE. The V segment lost 3 bases and the J segment 2 bases; nucleotides outside the gene matches: 1. DNA for the CDR3: TGTGCCAGCAGCGGACTAGCGGGGGGACAAGAGACCCAGTACTTC. Translated: CASSGLAGGQETQYF.

The chain uses TRBV7-3 and TRBJ2-5, with D possibly matching TRBD1 (6 bases). Germline V gene sequence: CDR1 SGHTA, CDR2 FQGTGA. V was pared by 1 base and J by 4 bases, with 13 bases between. There are 15 residues in the CDR3. CDR3 nucleotide sequence: TGTGCCAGCAGCTTAAGCCCAGGGGACGGAGAGACCCAGTACTTC. It codes for CASSLSPGDGETQYF.

The chain links TRBV11-2 to TRBJ1-1, with D perhaps matching TRBD1 (6 bases). V was shortened by 2 bases and J by 10 bases, with 14 bases between the two germline ends. CDR1 is SGHAT and CDR2 is FQNNGV in the germline V gene. The CDR3 sequence is 13 residues long. The CDR3 loop reads CASSLPGRGGAFF. DNA of the CDR3: TGTGCCAGCAGCTTACCAGGGAGAGGGGGAGCTTTCTTT. The variable domain in full, completed from reference TRBV11-2 and TRBJ1-1, reads EAGVAQSPRYKIIEKRQSVAFWCNPISGHATLYWYQQILGQGPKLLIQFQNNGVVDDSQLPKDRFSAERLKGVDSTLKIQPAKLEDSAVYLCASSLPGRGGAFFGQGTRLTVV.

Worth noting for this clonotype: One end of the junction varies from germline; a read error may be responsible. The chain is built from TRBV28 and TRBJ2-1; D is uncertain. This CDR3 comprises 12 residues. Germline lookup yields CDR1 MDHEN and CDR2 SYDVKM. CDR3 nucleotide sequence: TGTGCCAGCATTTTATCCAACAATGAGCATTTCTTC. It yields the protein CASILSNNEHFF.

This clonotype was detected a few times. As DNA, the CDR3 is TGTGCCAGCAGTTACGGAGGCCAGAACTATGGCTACACCTTC. It yields the protein CASSYGGQNYGYTF. The rearrangement links TRBV6-5 to TRBJ1-2; D uncertain. Per the germline V gene, CDR1 is MNHEY and CDR2 is SVGAGI. Trimming removed 2 bases at V and 2 bases at J, with 9 bases between. The CDR3 is 14 residues long.

This clonotype occurred many times. This CDR3 fails to terminate in the conserved phenylalanine or tryptophan, so it likely reflects a read error. The limits of the CDR3 on the DNA are not certain, so only TCRdb's listed CDR3 is given. The rearrangement uses TRBV5-8 and TRBJ2-1; TRBD1, the table's D call, was not compared with the DNA. CDR1 is SGHTS, CDR2 YDEGEE, per germline. The CDR3 has 12 residues if both end residues are counted. CDR3 sequence reads: CASSLDWGIFGI.

The V and J genes are TRBV24-1 and TRBJ2-1; 7 bases match TRBD1. Germline V gene sequence: CDR1 KGHDR, CDR2 SFDVKD. There are 15 residues in the CDR3. V lost 9 bases, J lost 6 bases, and 13 bases stayed unmatched. DNA for the CDR3: TGTGCCACCCAGTGGAGTGCAGGGACAGTCAATGAGCAGTTCTTC. Its protein product is CATQWSAGTVNEQFF.

The CDR3 DNA is TGTGCCAGCAGTCAGGGGGCTAGTGGCGCCGAGCAGTACTTC. Its protein product is CASSQGASGAEQYF. The rearrangement joins TRBV6-2 or TRBV6-3 to TRBJ2-7; 8 nucleotides line up with TRBD1. This CDR3 is 14 amino acids long. V lost 5 bases, J lost 6 bases, and 9 bases stayed unmatched. CDR1 is MNHEY and CDR2 is SVGEGT in the germline V gene.

The chain carries TRBV6-2 or TRBV6-3 and TRBJ2-7, with D unresolved. The V end was cut by 2 bases, the J end by 3 bases, with 8 bases between. Germline V lookup: CDR1 MNHEY, CDR2 SVGEGT. The CDR3 consists of 13 residues. CDR3 region: CASSYPGFYEQYF. The CDR3 DNA follows: TGTGCCAGCAGTTACCCGGGCTTCTACGAGCAGTACTTC.

The J gene is TRBJ2-7, the V gene TRBV27; no clear D. CDR1 MNHEY and CDR2 SMNVEV come from the germline V gene (reference sequence). V gave up 6 bases and J gave up 7 bases, with 19 bases separating them. The CDR3 is made up of 14 amino acids. This CDR3 reads CASSLQAQGWEQYF. In DNA, the CDR3 is TGTGCCAGCAGCCTCCAGGCCCAAGGCTGGGAGCAGTACTTC.

This clonotype came up a few times. V is TRBV5-1 and J is TRBJ2-3; D uncertain. Germline assignment: CDR1 SGHRS and CDR2 YFSETQ. This CDR3 has 15 residues. V was clipped by 7 bases and J by 1 base, with 16 bases between them. The CDR3 nucleotides are TGCGCCAGCGGAATACACCGGTTGGGCACAGATACGCAGTATTTT. It codes for CASGIHRLGTDTQYF.

In this sample, this clonotype turned up a few times. The genes are TRBV20-1 and TRBJ1-5; TRBD1 aligns across 9 bases. The CDR3 loop spans 13 amino acids. Looked up from germline, CDR1 is DFQATT and CDR2 is SNEGSKA (reference sequence). V was clipped by 6 bases and J by 10 bases; unmatched bases: 10. In nucleotides, the CDR3 is TGCAGTGCGAAACAGGGGGCCCGTTTCCCCCAGCATTTT. This gives the protein CSAKQGARFPQHF.

The chain combines TRBV7-7 with TRBJ2-2; the D gene is possibly TRBD1 (5 bases). The germline V and J ends were trimmed by 0 bases and 7 bases, with 9 bases remaining between them. The germline V gene has CDR1 SSHAT and CDR2 FNYEAQ (reference sequence). The CDR3 loop spans 14 amino acids. The CDR3 DNA is TGTGCCAGCAGCTTAGCAGGGGATGGCGGGGAGCTGTTTTTT. Protein sequence: CASSLAGDGGELFF. The full variable domain, its missing parts supplied by reference TRBV7-7 and TRBJ2-2, is GAGVSQSPRYKVTKRGQDVTLRCDPISSHATLYWYQQALGQGPEFLTYFNYEAQPDKSGLPSDRFSAERPEGSISTLTIQRTEQRDSAMYRCASSLAGDGGELFFGEGSRLTVL.

The chain couples TRBV28 to TRBJ1-5; D not resolved. Between the trimmed V and J ends, which lost 10 bases and 1 base, there was a span of 17 bases. This CDR3 is built from 15 residues. CDR1 and CDR2 (germline): MDHEN, SYDVKM. CDR3 amino acids: CATGRALWSNQPQHF. The DNA for the CDR3 is TGTGCCACGGGCCGGGCCCTATGGAGCAATCAGCCCCAGCATTTT.

In this sample, this clonotype turned up a few times. The chain employs TRBV28 and TRBJ2-5; D remains ambiguous. This CDR3 has 13 amino acids. CDR1 MDHEN and CDR2 SYDVKM come from the germline V gene. Trimming removed 5 bases from V and 5 bases from J, with 12 bases in between. CDR3 DNA: TGTGCCAGCAGTCCTGCATCCGTCGAGACCCAGTACTTC. Its translation is CASSPASVETQYF.

This clonotype was recorded at least ten times. The rearrangement uses TRBV12-3 or TRBV12-4 and TRBJ2-7; D remains unclear. The CDR3 is 13 residues long. The V gene lost 2 bases and the J gene lost 2 bases, with 7 bases spanning the gap. In DNA, the CDR3 is TGTGCCAGCAGTTTATCCGAGACCTACGAGCAGTACTTC. This sequence encodes CASSLSETYEQYF.

This clonotype has only a few counts. This chain uses TRBV30 with TRBJ2-7; D call uncertain. The CDR3 extends over 12 amino acids. CDR1 and CDR2 from the germline V gene are GTSNPN and SVGIG (reference sequence). Between the trimmed V and J ends, which lost 2 bases and 4 bases, there was a span of 9 bases. DNA for the CDR3: TGTGCCTGGAGTACTCAGGAGTACGAGCAGTACTTC. As protein: CAWSTQEYEQYF.

The gene calls are TRBV6-2 or TRBV6-3 and TRBJ2-1; possibly TRBD2 for D (7 bases). The CDR3 contains 14 residues. Trimming removed 5 bases at V and 9 bases at J, with 17 bases between. CDR1 and CDR2 from the germline V gene are MNHEY and SVGEGT. DNA for the CDR3: TGTGCCAGCAGTAGGGAGGGGGGGGGTTTTGAGCAGTTCTTC. This translates into CASSREGGGFEQFF.

Only a few counts were recorded for this clonotype. J is TRBJ1-6 and V is TRBV27; D is perhaps TRBD1 (6 bases). Germline loops: CDR1 MNHEY, CDR2 SMNVEV (reference sequence). The CDR3 length is 17 residues. Between the trimmed V and J ends, which lost 6 bases and 4 bases, there was a span of 19 bases. CDR3 protein: CASSSWGLTGYNSPLHF. CDR3 DNA sequence: TGTGCCAGCAGCTCGTGGGGGCTGACGGGGTATAATTCACCCCTCCACTTT.

This clonotype turned up a few times. The chain combines TRBV29-1 with TRBJ2-1; 12 bases fit TRBD2. CDR3 length: 16 residues. The junction had 8 bases not matched to a gene; V was cut back by 4 bases and J by 4 bases. CDR1 and CDR2 (germline): SQVTM, ANQGSEA. The CDR3 DNA follows: TGCAGCGTTGTGCTAGCGGGAGGGCCGGCTTACAATGAGCAGTTCTTC. This encodes CSVVLAGGPAYNEQFF.

This clonotype was recorded a few times. The chain couples TRBV12-3 or TRBV12-4 to TRBJ1-1, with TRBD1 as a possible D gene (5 bases). This CDR3 has 14 amino acids. V was cut by 6 bases and J by 1 base, with 12 bases left in between. The CDR3 DNA reads as TGTGCCAGCAGCCGGGCAGGGCAGAACACTGAAGCTTTCTTT. As protein: CASSRAGQNTEAFF.

This clonotype has at least ten counts. The genes are TRBV6-2 or TRBV6-3 and TRBJ2-2; no firm D call. V lost 3 bases and J 7 bases, leaving 6 bases between the germline ends. Germline lookup yields CDR1 MNHEY and CDR2 SVGEGT. The CDR3 loop spans 12 amino acids. The CDR3 bases are TGTGCCAGCAGTTATTCCGGCGGGGAGCTGTTTTTT. Translating gives CASSYSGGELFF.

The chain uses TRBV5-1 and TRBJ2-2, with D possibly matching TRBD2 (6 bases). The CDR3 loop spans 14 amino acids. Germline V gene sequence: CDR1 SGHRS, CDR2 YFSETQ. V was shortened by 6 bases and J by 3 bases, with 12 bases between the two germline ends. The CDR3 DNA sequence: TGCGCCAGCACCGCGGGGTCATACACCGGGGAGCTGTTTTTT. Residues: CASTAGSYTGELFF.

This clonotype was observed a few times. The chain is built from TRBV5-5 and TRBJ2-3; D unresolved. Germline V gene lookup returns CDR1 SGHKS and CDR2 YYEKEE (reference sequence). This CDR3 is 13 amino acids long. V was shortened by 2 bases and J by 2 bases, with 6 bases between the two germline ends. The CDR3 is CASSFQNTDTQYF. CDR3 in DNA: TGTGCCAGCAGCTTCCAGAACACAGATACGCAGTATTTT.

This clonotype appeared many times. J is TRBJ2-3 and V is TRBV27; D uncertain. Germline CDR1 and CDR2: MNHEY and SMNVEV (reference sequence). V was pared by 6 bases and J by 2 bases, with 9 bases between. The length of the CDR3 is 13 residues. The CDR3 DNA reads TGTGCCAGCAGCGATTGGAACACAGATACGCAGTATTTT. Translating gives CASSDWNTDTQYF.